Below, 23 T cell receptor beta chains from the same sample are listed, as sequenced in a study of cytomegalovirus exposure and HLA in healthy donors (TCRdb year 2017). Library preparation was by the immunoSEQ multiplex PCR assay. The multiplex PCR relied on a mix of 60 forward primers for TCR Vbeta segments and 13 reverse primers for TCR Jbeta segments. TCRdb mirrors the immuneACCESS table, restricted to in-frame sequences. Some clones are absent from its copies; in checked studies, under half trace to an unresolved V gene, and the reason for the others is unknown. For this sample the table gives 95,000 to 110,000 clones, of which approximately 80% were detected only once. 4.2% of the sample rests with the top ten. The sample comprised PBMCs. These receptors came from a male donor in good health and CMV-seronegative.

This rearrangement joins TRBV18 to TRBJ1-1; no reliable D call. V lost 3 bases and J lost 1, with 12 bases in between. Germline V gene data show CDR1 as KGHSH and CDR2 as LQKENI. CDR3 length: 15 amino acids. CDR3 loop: CASSPSPQPNTEAFF. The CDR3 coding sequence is TGTGCCAGCTCACCCTCTCCACAGCCGAACACTGAAGCTTTCTTT.

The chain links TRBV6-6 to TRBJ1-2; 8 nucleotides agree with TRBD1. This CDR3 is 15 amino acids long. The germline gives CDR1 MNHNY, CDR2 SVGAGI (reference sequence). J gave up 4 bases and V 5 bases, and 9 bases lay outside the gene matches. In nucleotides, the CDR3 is TGTGCCAGCAGTAGGGGAGGGGACAGGAGCTATGGCTACACCTTC. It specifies CASSRGGDRSYGYTF.

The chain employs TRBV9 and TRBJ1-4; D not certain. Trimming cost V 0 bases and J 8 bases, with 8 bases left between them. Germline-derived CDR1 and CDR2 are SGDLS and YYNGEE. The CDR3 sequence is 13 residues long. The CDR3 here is CASSVVSGEKLFF. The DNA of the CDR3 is TGTGCCAGCAGCGTAGTATCCGGGGAAAAACTGTTTTTT.

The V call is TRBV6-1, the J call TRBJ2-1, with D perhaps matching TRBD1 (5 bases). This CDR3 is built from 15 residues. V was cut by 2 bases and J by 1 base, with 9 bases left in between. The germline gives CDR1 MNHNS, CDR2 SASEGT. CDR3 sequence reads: CASSEQGPSYNEQFF. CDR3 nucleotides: TGTGCCAGCAGTGAACAGGGTCCGTCCTACAATGAGCAGTTCTTC.

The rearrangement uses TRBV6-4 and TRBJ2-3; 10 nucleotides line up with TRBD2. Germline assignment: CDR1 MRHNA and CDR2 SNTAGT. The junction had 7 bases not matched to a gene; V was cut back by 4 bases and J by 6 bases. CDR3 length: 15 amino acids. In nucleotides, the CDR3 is TGTGCCAGCAGTGTAGCTAGCGGGGGCGTGGATACGCAGTATTTT. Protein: CASSVASGGVDTQYF.

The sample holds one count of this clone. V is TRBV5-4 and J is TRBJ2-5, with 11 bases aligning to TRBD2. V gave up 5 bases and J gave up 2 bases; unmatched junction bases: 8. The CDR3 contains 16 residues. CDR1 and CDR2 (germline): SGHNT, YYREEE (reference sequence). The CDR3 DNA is TGTGCCAGCAGATTCGGGACTAGCGGAGTTCAAGAGACCCAGTACTTC. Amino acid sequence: CASRFGTSGVQETQYF.

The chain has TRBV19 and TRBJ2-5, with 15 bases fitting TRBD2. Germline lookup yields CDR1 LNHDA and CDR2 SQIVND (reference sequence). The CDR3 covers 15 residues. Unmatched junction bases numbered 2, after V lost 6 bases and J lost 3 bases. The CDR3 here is CASRGLAGGEETQYF. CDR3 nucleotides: TGTGCCAGTAGGGGACTAGCGGGAGGTGAAGAGACCCAGTACTTC.

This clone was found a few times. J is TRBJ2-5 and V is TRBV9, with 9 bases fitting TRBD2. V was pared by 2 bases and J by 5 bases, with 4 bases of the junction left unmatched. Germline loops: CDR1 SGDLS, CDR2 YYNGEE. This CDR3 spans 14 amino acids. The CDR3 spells CASSVTSGLETQYF. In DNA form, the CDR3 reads TGTGCCAGCAGCGTGACTAGCGGACTCGAGACCCAGTACTTC.

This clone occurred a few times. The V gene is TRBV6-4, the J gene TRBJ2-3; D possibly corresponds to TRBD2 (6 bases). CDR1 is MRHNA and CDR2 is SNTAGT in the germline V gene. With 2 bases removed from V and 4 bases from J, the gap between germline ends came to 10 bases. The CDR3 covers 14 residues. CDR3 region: CASSDGGNPDTQYF. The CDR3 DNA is TGTGCCAGCAGTGACGGCGGGAACCCAGATACGCAGTATTTT.

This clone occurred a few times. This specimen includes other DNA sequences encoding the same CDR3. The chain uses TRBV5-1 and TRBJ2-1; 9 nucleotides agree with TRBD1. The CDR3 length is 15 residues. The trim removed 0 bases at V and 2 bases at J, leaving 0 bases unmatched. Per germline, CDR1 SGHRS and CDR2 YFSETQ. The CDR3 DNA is TGCGCCAGCAGCTTGGGACAGGGGGCCTACAATGAGCAGTTCTTC. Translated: CASSLGQGAYNEQFF.

CDR3 in amino acids: CASSQEHKAGGGNTIYF. CDR3 sequence (DNA): TGCGCCAGCAGCCAAGAACATAAGGCAGGGGGAGGAAACACCATATATTTT. The chain combines TRBV4-1 with TRBJ1-3; 7 positions match TRBD1. Germline assignment: CDR1 MGHRA and CDR2 YSYEKL. The V segment lost 0 bases and the J segment 4 bases; nucleotides outside the gene matches: 9. The length of the CDR3 is 17 residues.

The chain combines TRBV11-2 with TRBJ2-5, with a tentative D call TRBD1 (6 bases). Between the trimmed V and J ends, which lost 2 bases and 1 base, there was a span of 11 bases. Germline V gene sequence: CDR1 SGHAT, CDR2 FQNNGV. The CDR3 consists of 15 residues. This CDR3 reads CASSLPLDSQETQYF. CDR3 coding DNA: TGTGCCAGCAGCTTACCCCTGGACAGCCAAGAGACCCAGTACTTC.

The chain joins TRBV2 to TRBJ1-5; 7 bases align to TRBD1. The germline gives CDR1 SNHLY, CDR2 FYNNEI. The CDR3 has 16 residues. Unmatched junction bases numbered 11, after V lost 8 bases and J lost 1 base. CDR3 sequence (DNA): TGTGCCAGCGCGTCCGGGACAGAGAGGAGCAATCAGCCCCAGCATTTT. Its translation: CASASGTERSNQPQHF.

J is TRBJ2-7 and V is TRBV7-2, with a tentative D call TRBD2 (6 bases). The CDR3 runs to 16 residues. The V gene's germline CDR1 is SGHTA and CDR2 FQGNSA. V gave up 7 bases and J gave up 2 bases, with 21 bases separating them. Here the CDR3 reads CASTSVGAGTAYEQYF. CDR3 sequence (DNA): TGTGCCAGCACCTCCGTAGGCGCGGGGACTGCCTACGAGCAGTACTTC.

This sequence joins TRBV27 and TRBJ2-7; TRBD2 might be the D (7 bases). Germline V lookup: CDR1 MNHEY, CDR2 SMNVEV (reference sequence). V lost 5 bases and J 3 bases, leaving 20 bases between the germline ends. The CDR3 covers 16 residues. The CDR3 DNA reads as TGTGCCAGCAGTCCACCGGGGGGTCAGGGGAACTACGAGCAGTACTTC. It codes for CASSPPGGQGNYEQYF.

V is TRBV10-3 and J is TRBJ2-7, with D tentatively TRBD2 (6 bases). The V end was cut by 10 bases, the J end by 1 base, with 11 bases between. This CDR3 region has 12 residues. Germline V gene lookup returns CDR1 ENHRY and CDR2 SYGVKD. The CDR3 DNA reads TGTGCCACACACGGGAGTTCCTACGAGCAGTACTTC. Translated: CATHGSSYEQYF.

The CDR3 here is CASSIRSGSREDTQYF. CDR3 in DNA: TGTGCCAGTAGTATACGTAGCGGGAGCCGGGAAGATACGCAGTATTTT. The chain combines TRBV19 with TRBJ2-3; the match to TRBD2 covers 9 bases. CDR3 length: 16 residues. V lost 2 bases, J lost 5 bases, and 8 bases stayed unmatched. Germline CDR1 is LNHDA and CDR2 is SQIVND (reference sequence).

CDR3 coding DNA: TGTGCCAGCAGCGTAGATGAGGGACTACGGGAGCAGTACTTC. Translation: CASSVDEGLREQYF. The chain joins TRBV9 to TRBJ2-7, with 7 bases lining up with TRBD2. The junction had 7 bases not matched to a gene; V was cut back by 0 bases and J by 7 bases. From germline, CDR1 is SGDLS and CDR2 YYNGEE. The CDR3 is 14 amino acids. Combining the CDR3 with reference TRBV9 and TRBJ2-7 gives the whole variable domain DSGVTQTPKHLITATGQRVTLRCSPRSGDLSVYWYQQSLDQGLQFLIQYYNGEERAKGNILERFSAQQFPDLHSELNLSSLELGDSALYFCASSVDEGLREQYFGPGTRLTVT.

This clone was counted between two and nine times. CDR3 residues: CASSEGAHSNQPQHF. The CDR3 DNA follows: TGTGCCAGCAGTGAAGGGGCACATAGCAATCAGCCCCAGCATTTT. This rearrangement joins TRBV6-1 to TRBJ1-5; D not certain. From germline, CDR1 is MNHNS and CDR2 SASEGT. The ends were cut back, 1 base at V and 0 bases at J, with 7 bases in the middle. This CDR3 comprises 15 residues.

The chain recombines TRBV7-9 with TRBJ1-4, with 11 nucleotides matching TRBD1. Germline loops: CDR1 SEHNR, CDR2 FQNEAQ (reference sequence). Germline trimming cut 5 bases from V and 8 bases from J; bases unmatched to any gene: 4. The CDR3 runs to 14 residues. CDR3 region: CASSMDRGQEKLFF. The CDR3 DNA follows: TGTGCCAGCAGCATGGACAGGGGGCAAGAAAAACTGTTTTTT. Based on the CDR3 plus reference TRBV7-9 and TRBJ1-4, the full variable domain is DTGVSQNPRHKITKRGQNVTFRCDPISEHNRLYWYRQTLGQGPEFLTYFQNEAQLEKSRLLSDRFSAERPKGSFSTLEIQRTEQGDSAMYLCASSMDRGQEKLFFGSGTQLSVL.

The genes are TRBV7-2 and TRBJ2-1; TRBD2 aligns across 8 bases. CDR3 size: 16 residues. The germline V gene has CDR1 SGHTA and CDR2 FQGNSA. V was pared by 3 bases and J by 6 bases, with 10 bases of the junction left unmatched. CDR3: CASSLTPSGRPNEQFF. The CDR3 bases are TGTGCCAGCAGCTTGACCCCGAGCGGGAGACCCAATGAGCAGTTCTTC.

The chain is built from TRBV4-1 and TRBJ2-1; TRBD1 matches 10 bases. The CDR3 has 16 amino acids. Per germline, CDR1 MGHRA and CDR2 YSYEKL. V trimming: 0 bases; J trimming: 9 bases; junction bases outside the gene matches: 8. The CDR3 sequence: CASSQESGQGIFEQFF. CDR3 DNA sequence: TGCGCCAGCAGCCAAGAGTCGGGACAGGGGATTTTTGAGCAGTTCTTC.

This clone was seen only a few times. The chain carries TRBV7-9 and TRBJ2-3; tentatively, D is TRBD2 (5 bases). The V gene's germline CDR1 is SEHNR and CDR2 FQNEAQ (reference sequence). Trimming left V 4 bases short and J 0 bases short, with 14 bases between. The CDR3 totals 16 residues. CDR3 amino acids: CASSSLSRASTDTQYF. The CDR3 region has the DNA TGTGCCAGCAGCTCCCTCTCGAGGGCGAGCACAGATACGCAGTATTTT.